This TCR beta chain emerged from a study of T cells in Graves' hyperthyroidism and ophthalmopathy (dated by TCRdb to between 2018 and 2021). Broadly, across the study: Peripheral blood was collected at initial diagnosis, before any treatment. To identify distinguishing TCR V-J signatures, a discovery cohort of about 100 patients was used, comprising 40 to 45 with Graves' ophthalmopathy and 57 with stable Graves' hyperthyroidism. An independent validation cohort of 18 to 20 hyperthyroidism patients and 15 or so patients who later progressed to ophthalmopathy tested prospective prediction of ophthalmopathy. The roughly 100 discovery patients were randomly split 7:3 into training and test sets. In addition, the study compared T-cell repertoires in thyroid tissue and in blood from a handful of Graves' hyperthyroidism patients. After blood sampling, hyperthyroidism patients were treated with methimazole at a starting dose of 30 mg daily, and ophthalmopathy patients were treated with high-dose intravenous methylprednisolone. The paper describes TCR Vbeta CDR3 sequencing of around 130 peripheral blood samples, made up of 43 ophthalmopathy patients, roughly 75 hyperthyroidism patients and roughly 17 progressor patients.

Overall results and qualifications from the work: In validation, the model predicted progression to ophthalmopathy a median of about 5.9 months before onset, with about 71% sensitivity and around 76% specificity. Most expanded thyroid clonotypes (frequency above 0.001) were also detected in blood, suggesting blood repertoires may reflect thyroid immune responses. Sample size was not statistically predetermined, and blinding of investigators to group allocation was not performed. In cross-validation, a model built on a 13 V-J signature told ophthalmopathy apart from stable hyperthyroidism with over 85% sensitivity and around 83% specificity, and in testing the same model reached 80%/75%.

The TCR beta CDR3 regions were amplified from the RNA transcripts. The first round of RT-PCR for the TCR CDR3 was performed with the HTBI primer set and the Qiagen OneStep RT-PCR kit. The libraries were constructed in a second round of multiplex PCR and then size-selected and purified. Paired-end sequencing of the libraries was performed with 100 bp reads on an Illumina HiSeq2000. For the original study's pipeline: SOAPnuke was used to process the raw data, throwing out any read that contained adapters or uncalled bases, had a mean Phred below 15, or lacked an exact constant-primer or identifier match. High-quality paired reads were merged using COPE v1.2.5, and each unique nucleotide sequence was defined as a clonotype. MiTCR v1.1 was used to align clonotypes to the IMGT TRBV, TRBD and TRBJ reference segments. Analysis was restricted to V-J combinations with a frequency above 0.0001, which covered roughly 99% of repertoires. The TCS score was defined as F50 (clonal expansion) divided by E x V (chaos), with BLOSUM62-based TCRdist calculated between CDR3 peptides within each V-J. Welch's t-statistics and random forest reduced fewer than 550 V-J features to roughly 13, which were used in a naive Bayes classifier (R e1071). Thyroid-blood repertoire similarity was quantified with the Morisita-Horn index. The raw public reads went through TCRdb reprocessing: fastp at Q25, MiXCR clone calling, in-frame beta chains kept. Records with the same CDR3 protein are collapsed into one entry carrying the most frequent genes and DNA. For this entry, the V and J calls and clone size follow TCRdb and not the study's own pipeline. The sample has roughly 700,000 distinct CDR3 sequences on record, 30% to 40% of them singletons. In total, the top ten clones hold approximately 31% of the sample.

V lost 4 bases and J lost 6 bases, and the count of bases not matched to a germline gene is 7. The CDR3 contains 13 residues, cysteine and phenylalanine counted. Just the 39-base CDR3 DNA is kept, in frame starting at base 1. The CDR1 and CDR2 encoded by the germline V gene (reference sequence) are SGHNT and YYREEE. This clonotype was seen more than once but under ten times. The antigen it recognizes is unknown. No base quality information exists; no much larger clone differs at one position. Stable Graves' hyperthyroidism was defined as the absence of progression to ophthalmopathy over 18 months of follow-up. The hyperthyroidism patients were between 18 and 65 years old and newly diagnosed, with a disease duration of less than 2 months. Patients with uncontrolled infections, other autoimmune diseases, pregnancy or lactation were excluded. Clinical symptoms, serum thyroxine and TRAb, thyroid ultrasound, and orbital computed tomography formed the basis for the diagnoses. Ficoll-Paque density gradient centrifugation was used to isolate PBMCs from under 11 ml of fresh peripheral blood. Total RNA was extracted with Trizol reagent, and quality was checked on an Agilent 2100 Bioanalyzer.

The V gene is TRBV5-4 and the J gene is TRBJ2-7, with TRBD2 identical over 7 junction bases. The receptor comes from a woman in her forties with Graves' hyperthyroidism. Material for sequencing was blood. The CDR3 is CASSVDGEGEQYF. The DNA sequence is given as TGTGCCAGCAGCGTGGATGGGGAGGGCGAGCAGTACTTC.